This T cell receptor (beta chain) originates from a study of OX40 agonist ivuxolimab in advanced cancers. Study at large: An agonistic human IgG2 monoclonal antibody against OX40 (CD134) was given.

Profiling relied on immunoSEQ multiplex PCR, and the TCRdb table lists in-frame clones only, not all of them. The profile shows tens of thousands of clones, 84% of them singletons. Findings of the study overall: Doses of 0.1 to 3.0 mg/kg were accompanied by clonal expansion of CD4+ and CD8+ blood T cells by week 6. CD8+ T cells showed, on average, more clonal expansion than CD4+ cells.

Germline loops: CDR1 SGDLS, CDR2 YYNGEE. The CDR3 loop spans 14 amino acids. With 2 bases removed from V and 1 base from J, the gap between germline ends came to 9 bases. Concerning this clone: Its specificity is not known.

The chain has TRBV9 and TRBJ1-2, with no clear D. The sequences come from CD4+ or CD8+ T cells sorted from blood, collected in a trial of the OX40 agonist ivuxolimab. This TCR was recovered from an adult with an advanced solid tumor such as melanoma, head and neck, liver or kidney cancer. In nucleotides, the CDR3 is TGTGCCAGCAGCGTCTCATCCGGTAACTATGGCTACACCTTC. Its protein product is CASSVSSGNYGYTF. The whole variable domain, filled in from reference TRBV9 and TRBJ1-2, reads DSGVTQTPKHLITATGQRVTLRCSPRSGDLSVYWYQQSLDQGLQFLIQYYNGEERAKGNILERFSAQQFPDLHSELNLSSLELGDSALYFCASSVSSGNYGYTFGSGTRLTVV.